The rows below give T cell receptor beta chains drawn from one sample of a study of response to subunit inactivated influenza vaccine. TCRdb fed the RT-PCR reads into MiXCR, producing one record per CDR3 protein. The sample gives 700,000 to 900,000 distinct CDR3 sequences, around 20% of which show up once; about 9.4% is in the top ten. The material was PBMCs from blood, obtained roughly 5 days after vaccination. The origin of the receptors is a man over 45 who received an inactivated influenza vaccine. The CDR3 runs from the conserved cysteine through the conserved F or W. The D gene is left open where the match is weak. Size is omitted from some rows. Given values are once, few, many or a class for expanded clones.

cdr3_length	clone_size	d_call	v_call	j_call	cdr3_nt	cdr3_aa
24	.	.	TRBV21-1	TRBJ2-1	TGTGCCAGCAGCAACTATACCCGGCGCCGGGACGCTAAAGGGAGGCTGCTCTCCTACAATGAGCAGTTCTTC	CASSNYTRRRDAKGRLLSYNEQFF
13	few	TRBD1	TRBV5-1	TRBJ1-2	TGCGCCAGCAGCCCGGGGGACAGGGGGACTGGCACCTTC	CASSPGDRGTGTF
15	.	.	TRBV5-6	TRBJ1-2	TGTGCCAGCAGCCACGCCTGGGGAGTCAGCTATGGCTACACCTTC	CASSHAWGVSYGYTF
14	.	.	TRBV12-3/TRBV12-4	TRBJ1-2	TGTGCCAGCGGTCGGCAGGCCCCCCTCTATGGCTACACCTTC	CASGRQAPLYGYTF
13	.	.	TRBV30	TRBJ2-7	TGTGCCTGGAGTGTACAGTCCAGGGGAAGGCAGTACTTC	CAWSVQSRGRQYF
13	.	.	TRBV6-9	TRBJ2-7	TGTGCCAGCGGGACTCAATGTTTCTACGAGCAGTACTTC	CASGTQCFYEQYF
14	.	.	TRBV20-1	TRBJ1-4	TGCAGTGCTAGAGATCGGGGTACGAATGAAAAACTGTTTTTT	CSARDRGTNEKLFF
16	.	.	TRBV5-5	TRBJ1-3	TGTGCCAGCAGCTTACCCGGGACACACTCTGGAAACACCATATATTTT	CASSLPGTHSGNTIYF
16	many	TRBD2	TRBV7-7	TRBJ2-1	TGTGCCAGCAGCCCACATAGCGGGAGGGCCCTCAATGAGCAGTTCTTC	CASSPHSGRALNEQFF
15	.	TRBD1	TRBV4-3	TRBJ2-1	TGCGCCAGCAGCCCGTCGACAGGGAAGTACAATGAGCAGTTCTTC	CASSPSTGKYNEQFF
12	many	.	TRBV29-1	TRBJ2-3	TGCAGCGTCCCACCCGAAACAGATACGCAGTATTTT	CSVPPETDTQYF
15	few	TRBD2	TRBV20-1	TRBJ2-1	TGCAGTGCTAGTTCGTCACTAGCGGGAGACAATGAGCAGTTCTTC	CSASSSLAGDNEQFF
13	few	.	TRBV4-1	TRBJ2-1	TGCGCCAGCAGCCAACAGACAAACAATGAGCAGTTCTTC	CASSQQTNNEQFF
13	.	.	TRBV20-1	TRBJ2-2	TGCAGTCTTCGAGGTCGGAACACCGGGGAGCTGTTTTTT	CSLRGRNTGELFF
15	few	TRBD2	TRBV12-3/TRBV12-4	TRBJ2-3	TGTGCCAGCAGTTTACAGCGGGGGGGCTCGGATACGCAGTATTTT	CASSLQRGGSDTQYF
14	.	.	TRBV2	TRBJ2-7	TGTGCCAGCAGTGAAAGCTGGGCGGTGCGGGAGCAGTACTTC	CASSESWAVREQYF
13	.	TRBD1	TRBV10-3	TRBJ2-7	TGTGCCATCAGTAAGGACAGGGTGGGGGAGCAGTACTTC	CAISKDRVGEQYF
14	.	.	TRBV4-1	TRBJ2-7	TGCGCCAGCAGCCATTACGACAGTCCCTACGAGCAGTACTTC	CASSHYDSPYEQYF
16	.	.	TRBV12-3/TRBV12-4	TRBJ1-4	TGTGCCAGCAGCCTTCGCCGGGGGGGGGCTAATGAAAAACTGTTTTTT	CASSLRRGGANEKLFF
16	.	.	TRBV7-9	TRBJ1-4	TGTGCCAGCAGCACTTCCCATACATCGGGAGTTGAAAAACTGTTTTTT	CASSTSHTSGVEKLFF
15	once	.	TRBV6-5	TRBJ1-1	TGTGCCAGCAGTTACCAGGTACAGAAGGTGACTGAAGCTTTCTTT	CASSYQVQKVTEAFF
14	few	TRBD1	TRBV27	TRBJ1-5	TGTGCCAGCAGTCCCGGACAGGGTACACAGCCCCAGCATTTT	CASSPGQGTQPQHF
16	few	TRBD1	TRBV9	TRBJ1-4	TGTGCCAGCAGCCTCGGGACAGGGCGCACTAATGAAAAACTGTTTTTT	CASSLGTGRTNEKLFF
13	few	.	TRBV29-1	TRBJ1-3	TGCAGCGTTGAGGAGTACTCTGGAAACACCATATATTTT	CSVEEYSGNTIYF
14	.	.	TRBV20-1	TRBJ1-5	TGCAGTGCCATGGACAGCTATAGCAATCAGCCCCAGCATTTT	CSAMDSYSNQPQHF
16	few	.	TRBV7-8	TRBJ2-1	TGTGCCAGCAGCTTAGCTGCGGCAGTGGAGGCCAATGAGCAGTTCTTC	CASSLAAAVEANEQFF
17	.	TRBD2	TRBV6-1	TRBJ2-7	TGTGCCAGCAGCTTTGGCGAGCGGGAGACAGCAACCTACGAGCAGTACTTC	CASSFGERETATYEQYF
15	.	.	TRBV6-1	TRBJ2-5	TGTGCCAGCAGGGCACCTTCAGCGGCCCAAGAGACCCAGTACTTC	CASRAPSAAQETQYF
12	few	.	TRBV6-2/TRBV6-3	TRBJ2-5	TGTGCCAGCACTCAGTACCAAGAGACCCAGTACTTC	CASTQYQETQYF
16	.	.	TRBV10-2	TRBJ2-3	TGCGCCAGCAGTGAGCTTCAGGGTCTCGGCACAGATACGCAGTATTTT	CASSELQGLGTDTQYF
16	many	TRBD2	TRBV12-3/TRBV12-4	TRBJ2-3	TGTGCCAGCGGTAGCGGGAGGGCCCCGTCGGCAGATACGCAGTATTTT	CASGSGRAPSADTQYF
10	.	.	TRBV14	TRBJ2-7	TGTGCCAGCAGGACTATCTTACAGTACTTC	CASRTILQYF
18	.	TRBD2	TRBV28	TRBJ2-1	TGTGCCAGCAGCACTAGGGGACTAGCGGGAGAGCCGTGGAGTGAGCAGTTCTTC	CASSTRGLAGEPWSEQFF
16	.	TRBD1	TRBV14	TRBJ1-6	TGTGCCAGCAGCCAATCGGACAGGGGGAATAATTCACCCCTCCACTTT	CASSQSDRGNNSPLHF
14	.	TRBD1	TRBV7-2	TRBJ2-1	TGTGCCAGCAGCTTACTGGACAGGATCAATGAGCAGTTCTTC	CASSLLDRINEQFF
14	.	.	TRBV6-1	TRBJ1-3	TGTGCCAGCAGACACAGGGCTTCTGGAAACACCATATATTTT	CASRHRASGNTIYF
15	.	TRBD1	TRBV20-1	TRBJ1-1	TGCAGTGCCCACCGGGACAGGGTTCGGGACACTGAAGCTTTCTTT	CSAHRDRVRDTEAFF
14	.	TRBD1	TRBV12-3/TRBV12-4	TRBJ1-5	TGTGCCAGCAGTTCAGTGACAGGGAATCAGCCCCAGCATTTT	CASSSVTGNQPQHF
16	.	TRBD1	TRBV10-3	TRBJ1-2	TGTGCCATCAGTTTGGCCCACGGGACAGGAAACTATGGCTACACCTTC	CAISLAHGTGNYGYTF
15	many	TRBD2	TRBV2	TRBJ2-3	TGTGCCAGCAGATCCCCTAGCGGGAGGGCTGATACGCAGTATTTT	CASRSPSGRADTQYF
13	few	TRBD2	TRBV15	TRBJ2-7	TGTGCCACCACTCCGGGAGGGCCCCGGGAGCAGTACTTC	CATTPGGPREQYF
17	.	TRBD1	TRBV20-1	TRBJ2-1	TGCAGTGCCGTCCCGACGGACAGGGGGCTAACCTACAATGAGCAGTTCTTC	CSAVPTDRGLTYNEQFF
16	.	TRBD2	TRBV7-2	TRBJ2-5	TGTGCCAGCAGCTTAGGACCCGGACTAGCGACAGAGACCCAGTACTTC	CASSLGPGLATETQYF
14	many	.	TRBV6-5	TRBJ2-7	TGTGCCAGCAGTTACTCCCGGGGTGGAAACGAGCAGTACTTC	CASSYSRGGNEQYF
17	.	.	TRBV10-3	TRBJ2-5	TGTGCCATCAGTGATTTAATAGGGAGTCGAGGGATTGTGACCCAGTACTTC	CAISDLIGSRGIVTQYF
13	.	TRBD1	TRBV12-3/TRBV12-4	TRBJ2-7	TGTGCCAGCAGCGCGGACAGGGGAGGCGAGCAGTACTTC	CASSADRGGEQYF
13	few	.	TRBV20-1	TRBJ1-3	TGCAGTGCTAGGACAGGTCCTGGAAACACCATATATTTT	CSARTGPGNTIYF
15	many	.	TRBV6-4	TRBJ2-1	TGTGCCAGCAGTGATAAGGAGGGGGCCCACAATGAGCAGTTCTTC	CASSDKEGAHNEQFF
16	.	.	TRBV15	TRBJ1-4	TGTGCCACCAGCTCCCGGATCGGTGGAGGGAATGAAAAACTGTTTTTT	CATSSRIGGGNEKLFF
15	.	TRBD1	TRBV27	TRBJ1-1	TGTGCCAGCAGTTTATCGTACAGGGGAAGGACTGAAGCTTTCTTT	CASSLSYRGRTEAFF
18	many	TRBD2	TRBV4-3	TRBJ2-5	TGCGCCAGCAGCCGAGATCAACTAGCGGGGGGCCGCTTGGAGACCCAGTACTTC	CASSRDQLAGGRLETQYF
20	.	TRBD2	TRBV29-1	TRBJ2-3	TGCAGCGTTGAAGATCCTACTAGCGGGGGGCCTCTCCGCCCCACAGATACGCAGTATTTT	CSVEDPTSGGPLRPTDTQYF
14	few	.	TRBV25-1	TRBJ2-1	TGTGCCAGCACCGGCGGCAGCTCCTACAATGAGCAGTTCTTC	CASTGGSSYNEQFF
13	.	.	TRBV5-4	TRBJ1-5	TGTGCCAGGGGCTTGGCGGAGTATCAGCCCCAGCATTTT	CARGLAEYQPQHF
12	few	TRBD2	TRBV20-1	TRBJ2-1	TGCAGTGCTCGGACTAGCTACAATGAGCAGTTCTTC	CSARTSYNEQFF
14	.	.	TRBV5-1	TRBJ2-7	TGCGCCAGCAGCTTGGAACCCAGTTCATACGAGCAGTACTTC	CASSLEPSSYEQYF
17	few	TRBD1	TRBV5-1	TRBJ1-6	TGCGCCAGCAGCATCTCGACAGGGACCATTTCTAATTCACCCCTCCACTTT	CASSISTGTISNSPLHF
13	.	TRBD2	TRBV10-3	TRBJ2-7	TGTGCCACCCAACTAGCGGATGCCTACGAGCAGTACTTC	CATQLADAYEQYF